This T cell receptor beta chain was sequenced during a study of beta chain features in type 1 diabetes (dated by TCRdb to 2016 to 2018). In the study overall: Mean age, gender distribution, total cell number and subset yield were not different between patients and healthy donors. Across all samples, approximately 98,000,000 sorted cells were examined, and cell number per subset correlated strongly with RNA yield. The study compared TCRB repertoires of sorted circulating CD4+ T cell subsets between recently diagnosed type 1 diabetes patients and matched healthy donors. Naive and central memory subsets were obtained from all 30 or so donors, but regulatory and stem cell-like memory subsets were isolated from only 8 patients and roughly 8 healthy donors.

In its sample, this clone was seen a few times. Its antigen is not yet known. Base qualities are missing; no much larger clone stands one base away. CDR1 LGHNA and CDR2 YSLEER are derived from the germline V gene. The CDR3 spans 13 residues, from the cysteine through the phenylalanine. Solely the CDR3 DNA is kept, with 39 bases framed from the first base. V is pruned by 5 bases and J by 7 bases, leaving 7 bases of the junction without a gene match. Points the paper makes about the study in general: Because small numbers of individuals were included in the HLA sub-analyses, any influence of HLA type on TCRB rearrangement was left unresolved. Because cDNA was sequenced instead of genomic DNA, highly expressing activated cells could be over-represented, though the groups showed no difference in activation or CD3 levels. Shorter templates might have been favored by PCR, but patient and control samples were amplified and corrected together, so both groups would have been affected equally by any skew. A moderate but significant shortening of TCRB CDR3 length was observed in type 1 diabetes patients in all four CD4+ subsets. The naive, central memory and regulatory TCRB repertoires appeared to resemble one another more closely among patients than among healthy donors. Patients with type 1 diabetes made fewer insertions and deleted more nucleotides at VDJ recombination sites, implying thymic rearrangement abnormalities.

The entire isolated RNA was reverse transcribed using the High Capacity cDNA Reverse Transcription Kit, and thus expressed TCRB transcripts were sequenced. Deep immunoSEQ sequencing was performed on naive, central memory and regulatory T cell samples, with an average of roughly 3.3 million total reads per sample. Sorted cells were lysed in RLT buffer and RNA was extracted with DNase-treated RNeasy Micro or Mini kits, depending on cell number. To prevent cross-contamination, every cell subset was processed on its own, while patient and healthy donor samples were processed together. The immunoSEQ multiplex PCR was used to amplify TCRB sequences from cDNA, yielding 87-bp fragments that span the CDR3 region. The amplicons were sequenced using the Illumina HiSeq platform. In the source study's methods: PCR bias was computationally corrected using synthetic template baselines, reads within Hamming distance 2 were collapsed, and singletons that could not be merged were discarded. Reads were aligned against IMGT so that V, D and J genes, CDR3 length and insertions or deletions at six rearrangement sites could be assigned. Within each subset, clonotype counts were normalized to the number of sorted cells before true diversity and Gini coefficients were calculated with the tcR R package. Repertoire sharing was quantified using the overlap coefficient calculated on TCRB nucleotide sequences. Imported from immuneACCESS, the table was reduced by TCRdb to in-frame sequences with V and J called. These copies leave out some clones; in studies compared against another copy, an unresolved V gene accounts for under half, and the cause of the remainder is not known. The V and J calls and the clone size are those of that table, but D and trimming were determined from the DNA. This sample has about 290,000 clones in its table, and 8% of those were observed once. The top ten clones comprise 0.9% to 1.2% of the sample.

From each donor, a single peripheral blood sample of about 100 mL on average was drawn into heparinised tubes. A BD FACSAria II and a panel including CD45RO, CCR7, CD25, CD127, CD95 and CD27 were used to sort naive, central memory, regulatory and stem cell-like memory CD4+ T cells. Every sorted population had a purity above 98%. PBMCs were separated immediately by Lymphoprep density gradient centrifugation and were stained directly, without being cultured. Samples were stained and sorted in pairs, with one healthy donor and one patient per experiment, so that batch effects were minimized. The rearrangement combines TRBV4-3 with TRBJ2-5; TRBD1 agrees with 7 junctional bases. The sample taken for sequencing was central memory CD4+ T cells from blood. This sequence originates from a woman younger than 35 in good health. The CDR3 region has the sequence CASSSDRAGTQYF. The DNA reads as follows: TGCGCCAGCAGCTCCGACAGGGCTGGGACCCAGTACTTC.